The clone carrying this TCR beta chain was picked up one time. Its antigen is not identified. This specimen belongs to a study of T cell clones after liver transplantation. Background on the study: Samples came from ITN030ST, which attempted immunosuppression withdrawal within 2 years of liver transplantation. Tolerance: complete withdrawal held at least one year, liver enzymes staying within twice normal. Samples came pre-transplant, pre-randomization before withdrawal, and post-randomization after withdrawal ended.

This CDR3 is 15 amino acids long. V lost 7 bases to trimming and J lost 2 bases, with 15 bases between them. Germline V CDR1 and CDR2: MDHEN, SYDVKM. Assay used: immunoSEQ multiplex PCR; TCRdb lists only in-frame clones, some missing. The table lists 98,000 or so clones, around 86% of them singletons. Study-wide results and limits: Graft donor-reactive T cells possibly entered the graft instead of undergoing deletion.

This TCR derives from a human donor who received a liver transplant. The V gene is TRBV28, the J gene TRBJ1-3; tentative D call: TRBD1 (6 bases). This sample comprised CD4+ T cells from blood, obtained before liver transplant. The chain's CDR3 is CASNPTGHPGNTIYF. The CDR3 nucleotides read TGTGCCAGCAACCCGACAGGCCACCCTGGAAACACCATATATTTT.